This T cell receptor beta chain was sequenced for a study of T cells in Graves' hyperthyroidism and ophthalmopathy. Study-wide background: Specimen type is peripheral blood, collected at initial diagnosis prior to any treatment.

RNA transcripts gave rise to amplified TCR beta CDR3 regions. First-round RT-PCR with HTBI primers amplified the TCR CDR3 region. TCRdb re-analysed the multiplex PCR reads in MiXCR, keeping a single row per CDR3 protein. This sample has approximately 360,000 distinct CDR3 sequences, with roughly 25% found just once. Germline values: CDR1 SGHRS, CDR2 YFSETQ. CDR3 length equals 14 residues. Trimming cost V 1 base and J 0 bases, with 8 bases left between them. Stable hyperthyroidism: no ophthalmopathy progression over 18 months of follow-up. Aged 18 to 65, the patients had hyperthyroidism that was newly diagnosed and had lasted under 2 months. This clonotype was observed a few times.

The chain is built from TRBV5-1 and TRBJ2-7; no firm D call. The sequence came from a man in his fifties or sixties with Graves' hyperthyroidism. The sample taken for sequencing was blood. The CDR3 loop is CASSLMTSSYEQYF. CDR3 in DNA: TGCGCCAGCAGCTTGATGACGAGCTCCTACGAGCAGTACTTC.